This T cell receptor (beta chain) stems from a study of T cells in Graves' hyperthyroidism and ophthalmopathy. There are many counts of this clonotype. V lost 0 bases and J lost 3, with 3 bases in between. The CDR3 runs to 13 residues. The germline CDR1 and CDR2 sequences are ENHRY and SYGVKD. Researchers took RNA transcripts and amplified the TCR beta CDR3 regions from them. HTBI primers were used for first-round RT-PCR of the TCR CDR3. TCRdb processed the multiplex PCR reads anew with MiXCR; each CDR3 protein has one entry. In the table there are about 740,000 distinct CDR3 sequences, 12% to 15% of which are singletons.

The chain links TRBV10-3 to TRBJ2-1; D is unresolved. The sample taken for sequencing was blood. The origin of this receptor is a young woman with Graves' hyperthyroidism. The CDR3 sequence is CAISESNYNEQFF. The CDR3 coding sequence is TGTGCCATCAGTGAGTCGAACTACAATGAGCAGTTCTTC.